The 17 T cell receptor beta chains below come from one sample, sequenced in a study of cytomegalovirus exposure and HLA in healthy donors. PCR involved 60 Vbeta and 13 Jbeta primers. Here immunoSEQ multiplex PCR was the method, and the copy in TCRdb shows in-frame clones only, minus some. The table records 97,000 or so clones, around 77% of them present only once. What was sequenced was PBMCs. These receptors all stem from a male donor in good health and CMV-seropositive.

The chain is built from TRBV28 and TRBJ2-3; 9 bases align to TRBD1. J lost 6 bases, V lost 8 bases, and 9 bases had no gene match. Germline assignment: CDR1 MDHEN and CDR2 SYDVKM. This CDR3 has 14 residues. The CDR3 nucleotides read TGTGCCAGCGGGGGGGGACAGGGTACTGATACGCAGTATTTT. Translated, it gives CASGGGQGTDTQYF.

The chain uses TRBV7-9 and TRBJ2-4; D is unclear. Germline assignment: CDR1 SEHNR and CDR2 FQNEAQ (reference sequence). Trimming took off 5 bases at V and 3 bases at J, with 11 bases between the two ends. The CDR3 is made up of 14 amino acids. The CDR3 spells CASSEVTVKNIQYF. The CDR3 bases are TGTGCCAGCAGCGAGGTAACGGTCAAAAACATTCAGTACTTC.

The V gene is TRBV4-3, the J gene TRBJ2-5; D gene uncertain. Germline V gene sequence: CDR1 LGHNA, CDR2 YSLEER. The CDR3 consists of 13 residues. V shed 4 bases and J shed 3 bases, with 9 bases lying between them. CDR3 in amino acids: CASSPSLEETQYF. The CDR3 bases are TGCGCCAGCAGCCCCTCCCTAGAAGAGACCCAGTACTTC.

The chain combines TRBV7-3 with TRBJ2-1, with D perhaps TRBD2 (6 bases). Trimming pared 2 bases from V and 2 bases from J, leaving 10 bases between. The germline CDR1 and CDR2 sequences are SGHTA and FQGTGA. This CDR3 is 15 amino acids long. This CDR3 is CASSLVGSTYNEQFF. The CDR3 nucleotides read TGTGCCAGCAGCTTAGTCGGGAGCACCTACAATGAGCAGTTCTTC.

In DNA form, the CDR3 reads TGTGCCGCCGGGACTTCCCCCACTGGTGAGCAGTTCTTC. As protein: CAAGTSPTGEQFF. This chain joins TRBV6-6 and TRBJ2-1; D perhaps matches TRBD2 (6 bases). V was clipped by 11 bases and J by 9 bases, with 20 bases between them. The CDR3 runs to 13 residues. In germline, CDR1 is MNHNY, CDR2 SVGAGI (reference sequence).

This sequence joins TRBV7-6 and TRBJ2-2, with D perhaps TRBD1 (6 bases). Germline V gene data show CDR1 as SGHVS and CDR2 as FNYEAQ. The V and J ends lost 6 bases and 3 bases respectively, with 14 bases between them. The CDR3 extends over 15 amino acids. CDR3 coding DNA: TGTGCCAGCAGTCAAGACAGGATTTACACCGGGGAGCTGTTTTTT. Protein product: CASSQDRIYTGELFF.

V and J are TRBV5-6 and TRBJ1-1; D is perhaps TRBD1 (6 bases). In germline, CDR1 is SGHDT, CDR2 YYEEEE. The CDR3 contains 15 residues. Trimming removed 0 bases from V and 1 base from J, with 10 bases in between. This chain's CDR3 is CASSLVGAQNTEAFF. The CDR3 DNA is TGTGCCAGCAGCTTGGTGGGGGCTCAGAACACTGAAGCTTTCTTT.

This chain joins TRBV4-2 and TRBJ2-3, with D tentatively TRBD2 (5 bases). Deletions cut 1 base from V and 1 base from J, with 18 bases between. The CDR3 is made up of 18 amino acids. Germline CDR1 LGHNA, CDR2 YNFKEQ. The CDR3 DNA sequence: TGTGCCAGCAGCCAAGCGGGAACGGGCGAAGGTGGCACAGATACGCAGTATTTT. Translation: CASSQAGTGEGGTDTQYF.

The chain links TRBV30 to TRBJ1-2; 9 bases fit TRBD1. V trimming: 4 bases; J trimming: 4 bases; junction bases outside the gene matches: 7. Germline V gives CDR1 GTSNPN, CDR2 SVGIG (reference sequence). This CDR3 is built from 14 residues. The CDR3 loop is CAWTRQGDVYGYTF. In DNA, the CDR3 is TGTGCCTGGACCAGACAGGGGGACGTCTATGGCTACACCTTC.

This clone was seen once. The rearrangement links TRBV4-3 to TRBJ1-4; D unclear. Trimming pared 0 bases from V and 4 bases from J, leaving 3 bases between. The CDR3 sequence is 13 residues long. CDR1 is LGHNA and CDR2 is YSLEER in the germline V gene. This chain's CDR3 is CASSQDYNEKLFF. For the CDR3, the DNA is TGCGCCAGCAGCCAAGATTATAATGAAAAACTGTTTTTT.

The chain uses TRBV19 and TRBJ2-1; 7 bases are a match to TRBD2. Germline loops: CDR1 LNHDA, CDR2 SQIVND (reference sequence). J lost 2 bases, V lost 3 bases, and 1 base had no gene match. The CDR3 covers 14 residues. DNA for the CDR3: TGTGCCAGTAGTATGGGGGGGGCCTACAATGAGCAGTTCTTC. It specifies CASSMGGAYNEQFF.

This clone was picked up a small number of times. V gene TRBV19 combines with J gene TRBJ1-5, with D tentatively TRBD1 (6 bases). Germline-derived CDR1 and CDR2 are LNHDA and SQIVND (reference sequence). V lost 2 bases to trimming and J lost 7 bases, with 15 bases between them. The CDR3 length is 15 residues. The chain's CDR3 is CASSIKGVIGQPQHF. The CDR3 DNA reads as TGTGCCAGTAGTATAAAGGGGGTAATCGGGCAGCCCCAGCATTTT.

The rearrangement joins TRBV6-1 to TRBJ1-4; a possible D gene is TRBD1 (6 bases). Germline CDR1 MNHNS, CDR2 SASEGT. Trimming took off 5 bases at V and 4 bases at J, with 11 bases between the two ends. The CDR3 runs 14 residues. This chain's CDR3 is CASSRQAINEKLFF. For the CDR3, the DNA is TGTGCCAGCAGTCGACAGGCCATTAATGAAAAACTGTTTTTT.

This clone came up once. The CDR3: CASSTTPGYSQYF. CDR3 DNA: TGTGCCAGCAGTACTACCCCGGGGTACAGTCAGTACTTC. The chain is built from TRBV6-5 and TRBJ2-4; a possible D gene is TRBD2 (5 bases). There are 13 residues in the CDR3. CDR1 is MNHEY and CDR2 is SVGAGI in the germline V gene. V lost 5 bases to trimming and J lost 12 bases, with 17 bases between them.

The gene calls are TRBV5-8 and TRBJ1-1; TRBD1 agrees at 9 bases. Per the germline V gene, CDR1 is SGHTS and CDR2 is YDEGEE. The junction had 7 bases not matched to a gene; V was cut back by 3 bases and J by 1 base. CDR3 size: 16 residues. CDR3 sequence: CASSSPPGQGNTEAFF. The CDR3 nucleotides read TGTGCCAGCAGCTCACCACCGGGACAGGGGAACACTGAAGCTTTCTTT.

The chain recombines TRBV6-6 with TRBJ2-2, with unresolved D. V lost 6 bases to trimming and J lost 2 bases, with 4 bases between them. This CDR3 contains 12 residues. Per the germline V gene, CDR1 is MNHNY and CDR2 is SVGAGI (reference sequence). The CDR3: CASSLNTGELFF. The DNA of the CDR3 is TGTGCCAGCAGCCTAAACACCGGGGAGCTGTTTTTT.

For the CDR3, the DNA is TGTGCCAGCAGCTTTCAATCGGTTCCCGCCTACGAGCAGTACTTC. It encodes CASSFQSVPAYEQYF. The J gene is TRBJ2-7, the V gene TRBV7-8; D unresolved. Germline V gene data show CDR1 as SGHVS and CDR2 as FQNEAQ. This CDR3 spans 15 amino acids. V lost 3 bases to trimming and J lost 2 bases, with 14 bases between them.